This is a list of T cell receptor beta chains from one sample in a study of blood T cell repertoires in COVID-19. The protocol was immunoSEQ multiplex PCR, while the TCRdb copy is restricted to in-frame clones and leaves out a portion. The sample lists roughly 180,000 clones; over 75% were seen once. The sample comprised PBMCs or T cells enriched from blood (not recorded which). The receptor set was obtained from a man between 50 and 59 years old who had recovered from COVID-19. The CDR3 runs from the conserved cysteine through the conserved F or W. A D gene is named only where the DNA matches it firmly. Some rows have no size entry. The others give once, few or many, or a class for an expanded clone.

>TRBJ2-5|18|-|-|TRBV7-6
CASSFAGEFGLGAETQYF
TGTGCCAGCAGCTTCGCAGGGGAGTTCGGTCTGGGAGCAGAGACCCAGTACTTC
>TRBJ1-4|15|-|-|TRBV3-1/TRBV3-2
CASSRKGEGREKLFF
TGTGCCAGCAGCAGAAAGGGAGAGGGTCGGGAAAAACTGTTTTTT
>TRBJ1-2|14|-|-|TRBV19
CASSIDDRFYGYTF
TGTGCCAGTAGTATAGACGACAGATTCTATGGCTACACCTTC
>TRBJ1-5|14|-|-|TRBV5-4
CASSSGLTGQPQHF
TGTGCCAGCAGCTCGGGTCTGACAGGTCAGCCCCAGCATTTT
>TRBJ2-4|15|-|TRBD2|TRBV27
CASSPSSGTKNIQYF
TGTGCCAGCAGTCCCTCTAGCGGGACCAAAAACATTCAGTACTTC
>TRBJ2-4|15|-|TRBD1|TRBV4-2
CASSLEQGAKNIQYF
TGTGCCAGCAGCCTCGAACAGGGGGCCAAAAACATTCAGTACTTC
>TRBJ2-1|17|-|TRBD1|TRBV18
CASSPISGQTSYNEQFF
TGTGCCAGCTCACCTATATCGGGACAGACCTCCTACAATGAGCAGTTCTTC
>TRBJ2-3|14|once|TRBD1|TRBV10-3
CAISEDRVTDTQYF
TGTGCCATCAGTGAGGACAGGGTGACAGATACGCAGTATTTT
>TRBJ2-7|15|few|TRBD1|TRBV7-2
CASSSQGGSSYEQYF
TGTGCCAGCAGCTCCCAAGGGGGCAGCTCCTACGAGCAGTACTTC
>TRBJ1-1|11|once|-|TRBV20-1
CSARLRAEAFF
TGCAGTGCTAGACTGAGGGCTGAAGCTTTCTTT
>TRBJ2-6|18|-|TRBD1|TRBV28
CASSSGTGLPSGANVLTF
TGTGCCAGCAGTTCCGGGACAGGCTTACCCTCTGGGGCCAACGTCCTGACTTTC
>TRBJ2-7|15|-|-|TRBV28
CASSRGGRVGYEQYF
TGTGCCAGCAGTAGGGGGGGCAGGGTTGGCTACGAGCAGTACTTC
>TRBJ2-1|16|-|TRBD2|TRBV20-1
CSASFRAGGPTNEQFF
TGCAGTGCTAGTTTTAGGGCGGGAGGCCCAACTAATGAGCAGTTCTTC